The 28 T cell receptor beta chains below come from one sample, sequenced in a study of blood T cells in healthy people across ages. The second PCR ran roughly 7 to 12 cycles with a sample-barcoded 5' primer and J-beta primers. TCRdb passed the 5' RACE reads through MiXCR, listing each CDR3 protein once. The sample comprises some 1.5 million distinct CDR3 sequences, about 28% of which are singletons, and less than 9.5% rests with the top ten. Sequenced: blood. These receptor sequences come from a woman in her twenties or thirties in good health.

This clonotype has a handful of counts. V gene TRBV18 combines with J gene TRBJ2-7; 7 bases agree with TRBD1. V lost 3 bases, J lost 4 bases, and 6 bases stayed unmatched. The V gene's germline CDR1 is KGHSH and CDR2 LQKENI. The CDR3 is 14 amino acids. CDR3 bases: TGTGCCAGCTCACCGACCCGGGACAGATACGAGCAGTACTTC. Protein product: CASSPTRDRYEQYF. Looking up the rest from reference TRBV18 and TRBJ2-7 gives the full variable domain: NAGVMQNPRHLVRRRGQEARLRCSPMKGHSHVYWYRQLPEEGLKFMVYLQKENIIDESGMPKERFSAEFPKEGPSILRIQQVVRGDSAAYFCASSPTRDRYEQYFGPGTRLTVT.

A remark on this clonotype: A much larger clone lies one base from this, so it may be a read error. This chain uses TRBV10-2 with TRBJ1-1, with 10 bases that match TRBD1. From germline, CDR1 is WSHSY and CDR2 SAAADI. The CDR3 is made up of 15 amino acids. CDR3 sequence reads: CAGSASTGTGEGAFF. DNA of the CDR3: TGCGCCGGCAGTGCAAGTACCGGGACAGGGGAAGGAGCTTTCTTT.

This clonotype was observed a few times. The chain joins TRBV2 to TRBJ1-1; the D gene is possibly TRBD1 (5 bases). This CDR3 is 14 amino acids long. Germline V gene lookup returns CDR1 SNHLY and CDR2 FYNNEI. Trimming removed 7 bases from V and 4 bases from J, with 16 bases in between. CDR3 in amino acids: CASTSYEGSTEAFF. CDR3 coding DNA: TGTGCCAGCACCTCATACGAGGGGAGCACTGAAGCTTTCTTT.

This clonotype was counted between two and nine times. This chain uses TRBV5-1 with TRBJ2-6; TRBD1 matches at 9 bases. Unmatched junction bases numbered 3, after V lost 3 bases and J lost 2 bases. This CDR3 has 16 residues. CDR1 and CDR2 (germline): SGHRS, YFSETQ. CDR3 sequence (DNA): TGCGCCAGCAGCTCGTGGGACAGGGCTGGGGCCAACGTCCTGACTTTC. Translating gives CASSSWDRAGANVLTF.

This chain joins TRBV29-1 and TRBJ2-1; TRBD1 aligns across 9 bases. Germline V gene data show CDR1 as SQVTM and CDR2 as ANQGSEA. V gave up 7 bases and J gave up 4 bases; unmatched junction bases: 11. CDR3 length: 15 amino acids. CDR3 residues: CSALPGTGRYNEQFF. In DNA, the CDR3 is TGCAGCGCCCTTCCGGGGACAGGGAGATACAATGAGCAGTTCTTC.

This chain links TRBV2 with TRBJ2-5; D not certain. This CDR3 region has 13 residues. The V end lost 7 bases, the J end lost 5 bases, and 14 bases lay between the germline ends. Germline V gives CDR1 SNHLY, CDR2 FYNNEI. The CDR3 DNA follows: TGTGCCAGCACCGCAAGCCTCAGGGAGACCCAGTACTTC. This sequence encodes CASTASLRETQYF.

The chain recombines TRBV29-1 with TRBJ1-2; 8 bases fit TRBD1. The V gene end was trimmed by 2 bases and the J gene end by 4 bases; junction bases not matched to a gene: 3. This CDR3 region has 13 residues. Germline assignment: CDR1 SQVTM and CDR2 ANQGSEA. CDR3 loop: CSVEWTGIYGYTF. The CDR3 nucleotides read TGCAGCGTTGAATGGACAGGGATCTATGGCTACACCTTC.

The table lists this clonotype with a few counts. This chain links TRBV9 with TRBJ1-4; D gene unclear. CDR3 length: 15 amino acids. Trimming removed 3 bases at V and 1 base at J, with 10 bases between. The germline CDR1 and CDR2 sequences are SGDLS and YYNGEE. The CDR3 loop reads CASSADGGTNEKLFF. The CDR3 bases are TGTGCCAGCAGCGCTGACGGTGGAACTAATGAAAAACTGTTTTTT.

The CDR3 is CSVYGLSGANVLTF. The CDR3, as DNA: TGCAGCGTTTATGGACTCTCTGGGGCCAACGTCCTGACTTTC. The J gene is TRBJ2-6, the V gene TRBV29-1; D perhaps matches TRBD2 (5 bases). Germline V lookup: CDR1 SQVTM, CDR2 ANQGSEA. Trimming removed 5 bases at V and 0 bases at J, with 8 bases between. The CDR3 has 14 amino acids.

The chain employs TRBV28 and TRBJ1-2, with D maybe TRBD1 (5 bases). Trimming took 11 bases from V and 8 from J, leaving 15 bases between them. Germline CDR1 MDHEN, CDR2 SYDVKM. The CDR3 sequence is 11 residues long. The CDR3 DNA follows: TGTGCCGGGATGGGGGTGGGAGGCTACACCTTC. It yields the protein CAGMGVGGYTF.

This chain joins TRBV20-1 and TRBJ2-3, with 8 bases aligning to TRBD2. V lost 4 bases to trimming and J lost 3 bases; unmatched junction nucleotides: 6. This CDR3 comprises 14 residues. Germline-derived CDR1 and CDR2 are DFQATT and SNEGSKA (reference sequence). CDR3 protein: CSAISPGGTDTQYF. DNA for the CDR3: TGCAGTGCTATTTCCCCGGGGGGGACAGATACGCAGTATTTT.

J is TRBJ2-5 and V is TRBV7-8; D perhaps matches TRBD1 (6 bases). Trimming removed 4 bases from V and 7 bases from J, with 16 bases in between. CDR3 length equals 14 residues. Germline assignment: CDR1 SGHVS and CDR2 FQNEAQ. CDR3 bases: TGTGCCAGCAGCTCGACTCCCCTCAGGGGGACCCAGTACTTC. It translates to CASSSTPLRGTQYF.

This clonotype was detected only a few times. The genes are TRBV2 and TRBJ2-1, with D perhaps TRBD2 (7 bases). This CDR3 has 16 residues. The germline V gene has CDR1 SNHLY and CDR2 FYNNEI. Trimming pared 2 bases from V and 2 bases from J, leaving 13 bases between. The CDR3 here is CASSERGGRPYNEQFF. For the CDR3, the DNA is TGTGCCAGCAGTGAAAGGGGGGGTCGCCCCTACAATGAGCAGTTCTTC.

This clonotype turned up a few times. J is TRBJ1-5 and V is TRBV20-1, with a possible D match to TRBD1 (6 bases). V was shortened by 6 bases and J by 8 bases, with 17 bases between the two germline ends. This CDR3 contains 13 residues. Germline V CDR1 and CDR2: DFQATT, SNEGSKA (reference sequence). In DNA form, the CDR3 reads TGCAGTGCGGAGGGGGGCGCGGGGAAGCCCCAGCATTTT. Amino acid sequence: CSAEGGAGKPQHF.

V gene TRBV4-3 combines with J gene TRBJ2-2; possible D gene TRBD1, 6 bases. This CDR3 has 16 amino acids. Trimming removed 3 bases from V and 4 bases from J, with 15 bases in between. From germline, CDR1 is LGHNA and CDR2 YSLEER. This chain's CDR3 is CASSHTGTKATGELFF. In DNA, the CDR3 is TGCGCCAGCAGCCACACCGGGACAAAGGCCACCGGGGAGCTGTTTTTT.

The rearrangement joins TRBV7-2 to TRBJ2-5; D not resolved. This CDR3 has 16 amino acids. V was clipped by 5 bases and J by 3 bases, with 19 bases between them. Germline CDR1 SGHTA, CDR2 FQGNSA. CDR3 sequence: CASSKPGWDQEETQYF. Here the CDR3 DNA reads TGTGCCAGCAGCAAACCCGGCTGGGATCAGGAAGAGACCCAGTACTTC.

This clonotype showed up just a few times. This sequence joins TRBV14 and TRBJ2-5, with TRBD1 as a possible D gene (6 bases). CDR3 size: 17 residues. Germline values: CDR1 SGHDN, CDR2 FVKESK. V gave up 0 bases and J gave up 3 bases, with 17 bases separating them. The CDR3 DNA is TGTGCCAGCAGCCAAGATCGTGGGCCAAGGGGGAAAGAGACCCAGTACTTC. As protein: CASSQDRGPRGKETQYF.

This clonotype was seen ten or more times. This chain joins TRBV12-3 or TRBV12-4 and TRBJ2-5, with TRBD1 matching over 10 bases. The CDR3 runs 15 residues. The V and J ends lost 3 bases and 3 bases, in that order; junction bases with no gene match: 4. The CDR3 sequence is CASSFPGQGKETQYF. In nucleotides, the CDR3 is TGTGCCAGCAGTTTCCCGGGACAGGGGAAAGAGACCCAGTACTTC.

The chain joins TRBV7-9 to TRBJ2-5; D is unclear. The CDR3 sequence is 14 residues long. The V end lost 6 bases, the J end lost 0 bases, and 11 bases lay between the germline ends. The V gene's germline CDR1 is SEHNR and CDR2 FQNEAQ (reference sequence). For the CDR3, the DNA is TGTGCCAGCAGTGGTGACATGTACCAAGAGACCCAGTACTTC. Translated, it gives CASSGDMYQETQYF.

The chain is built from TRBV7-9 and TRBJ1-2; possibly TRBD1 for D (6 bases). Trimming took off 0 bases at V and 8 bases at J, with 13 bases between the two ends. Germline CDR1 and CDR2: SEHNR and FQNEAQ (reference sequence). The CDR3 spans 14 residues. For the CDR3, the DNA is TGTGCCAGCAGCTTAGCCAAGCGCCAGGGGGGCTACACCTTC. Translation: CASSLAKRQGGYTF.

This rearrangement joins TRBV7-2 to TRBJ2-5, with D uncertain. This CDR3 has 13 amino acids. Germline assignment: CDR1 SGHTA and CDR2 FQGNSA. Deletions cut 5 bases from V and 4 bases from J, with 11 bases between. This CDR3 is CASSQGQVETQYF. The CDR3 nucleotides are TGTGCCAGCAGCCAAGGGCAAGTAGAGACCCAGTACTTC.

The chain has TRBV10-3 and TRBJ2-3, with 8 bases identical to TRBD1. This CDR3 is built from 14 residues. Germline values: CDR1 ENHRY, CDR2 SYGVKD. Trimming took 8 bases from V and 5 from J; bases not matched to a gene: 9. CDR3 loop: CAIRTGSGGDTQYF. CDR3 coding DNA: TGTGCCATCCGGACAGGGTCTGGGGGAGATACGCAGTATTTT.

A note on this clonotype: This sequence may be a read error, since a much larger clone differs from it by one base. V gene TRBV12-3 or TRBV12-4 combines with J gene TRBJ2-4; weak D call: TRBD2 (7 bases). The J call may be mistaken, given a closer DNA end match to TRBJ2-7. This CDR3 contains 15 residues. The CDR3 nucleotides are TGTGCCAGCAGTCTACTAGGACGGGGGGCTGGCGAGCAGTACTTC. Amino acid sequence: CASSLLGRGAGEQYF.

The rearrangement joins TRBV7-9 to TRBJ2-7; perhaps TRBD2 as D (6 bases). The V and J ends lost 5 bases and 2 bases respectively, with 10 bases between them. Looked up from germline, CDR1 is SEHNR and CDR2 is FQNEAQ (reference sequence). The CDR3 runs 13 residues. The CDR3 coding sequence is TGTGCCAGCAGCCGGGAGCTCCCCTACGAGCAGTACTTC. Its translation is CASSRELPYEQYF.

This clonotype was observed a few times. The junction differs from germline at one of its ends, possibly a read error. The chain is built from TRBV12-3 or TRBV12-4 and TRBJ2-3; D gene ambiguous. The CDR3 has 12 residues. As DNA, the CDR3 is TGTGCCGGCAGTTTCGGTGGAGATACGCAGTATTTT. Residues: CAGSFGGDTQYF.

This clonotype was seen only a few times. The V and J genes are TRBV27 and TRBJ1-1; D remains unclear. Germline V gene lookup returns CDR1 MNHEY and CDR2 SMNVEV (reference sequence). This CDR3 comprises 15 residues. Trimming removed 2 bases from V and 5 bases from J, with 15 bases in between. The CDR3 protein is CASSLTLHPATEAFF. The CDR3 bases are TGTGCCAGCAGTTTAACCCTTCACCCGGCGACTGAAGCTTTCTTT.

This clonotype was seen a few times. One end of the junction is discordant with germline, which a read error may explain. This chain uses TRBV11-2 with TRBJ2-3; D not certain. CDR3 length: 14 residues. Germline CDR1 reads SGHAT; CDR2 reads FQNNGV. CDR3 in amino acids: CASSLPVGTDTQYF. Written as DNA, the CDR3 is TGCGCCAGCAGCTTGCCCGTGGGCACAGATACGCAGTATTTT.

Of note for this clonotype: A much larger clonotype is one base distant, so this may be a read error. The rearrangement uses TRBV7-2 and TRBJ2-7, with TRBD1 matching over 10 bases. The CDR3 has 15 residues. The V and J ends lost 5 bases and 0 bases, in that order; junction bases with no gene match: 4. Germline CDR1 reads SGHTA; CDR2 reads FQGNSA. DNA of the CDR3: TGTGCCAGCAGCGGGGGACAGGGGATCTCCTACGAGCAGTACTTC. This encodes CASSGGQGISYEQYF. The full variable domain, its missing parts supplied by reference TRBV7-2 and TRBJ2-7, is GAGVSQSPSNKVTEKGKDVELRCDPISGHTALYWYRQSLGQGLEFLIYFQGNSAPDKSGLPSDRFSAERTGGSVSTLTIQRTQQEDSAVYLCASSGGQGISYEQYFGPGTRLTVT.